The rows below give T cell receptor beta chains drawn from one sample of a study of technical replicates of blood from a few donors. Using immunoSEQ multiplex PCR, the repertoire was profiled, and TCRdb retains in-frame clones only, with some absent. In the table there are roughly 87,000 clones, around 95% of which are singletons. The specimen sequenced was T cells isolated from PBMCs. The receptor source for this set is a human donor in good health. The CDR3 runs from the conserved cysteine through the conserved F or W. The D gene is left open where the match is weak. For some rows the clone size is stated as once, few or many, or as a class when expanded; others skip it.

CDR3 DNA,CDR3 protein,clone size,CDR3 length,J gene,V gene,D gene
TGTGCCAGCAGCGTAAGTCCGGGAACTAACTATGGCTACACCTTC,CASSVSPGTNYGYTF,.,15,TRBJ1-2,TRBV9,.
TGTGCCACACGACAGGGGGTACCGTCCTACGAGCAGTACTTC,CATRQGVPSYEQYF,.,14,TRBJ2-7,TRBV27,TRBD1
TGTGCCAGCATCAAGATAAGTTGGGGCGCCCCCCACACTGAAGCTTTCTTT,CASIKISWGAPHTEAFF,.,17,TRBJ1-1,TRBV5-4,.
TGTGCCAGCAACCTAGCGGGGGGGAATGAGCAGTTCTTC,CASNLAGGNEQFF,.,13,TRBJ2-1,TRBV2,TRBD2
TGTGCCAGCAGCGCCTTTATGGGGGGGCCAGGGAAAGAGACCCAGTACTTC,CASSAFMGGPGKETQYF,.,17,TRBJ2-5,TRBV4-2,.
TGTGCCAGCAGCCCCATGACACGAGACGGCTACACCTTC,CASSPMTRDGYTF,.,13,TRBJ1-2,TRBV28,.
TGTGCAAGTCGCTTATACAAATTGGCGGACACATCACAGGGTCGTATTGAAAAACTGTTTTTT,CASRLYKLADTSQGRIEKLFF,.,21,TRBJ1-4,TRBV12-2,.
TGCGCCAGCAGCCAAGATCGAGGGCGGGGGGCCCAAGAGACCCAGTACTTC,CASSQDRGRGAQETQYF,.,17,TRBJ2-5,TRBV4-1,TRBD2
TGTGCAAGTCGCTTAGAGGGCGGGAGGGTCGGGGAGCTGTTTTTT,CASRLEGGRVGELFF,.,15,TRBJ2-2,TRBV12-2,.
TGTGCCAGCAGTTTATCGCGGAACACTGAGGCTTTCTTT,CASSLSRNTEAFF,.,13,TRBJ1-1,TRBV27,.
TGTGCCAGCAGGATGACAGGGGGAGGTGAAAAACTGTTTTTT,CASRMTGGGEKLFF,.,14,TRBJ1-4,TRBV6-5,TRBD1
TGTGCCAGTACCTCCCCGGGACTAGCATCAGATACGCAGTATTTT,CASTSPGLASDTQYF,.,15,TRBJ2-3,TRBV19,TRBD2
TGTGCCTGGAGTTCGAAGGGACTGTACAATCAGCCCCAGCATTTT,CAWSSKGLYNQPQHF,.,15,TRBJ1-5,TRBV30,.
TGCGCCAGCAGTGCCCCCGGGCGGGGGGACAATAACTATGGCTACACCTTC,CASSAPGRGDNNYGYTF,.,17,TRBJ1-2,TRBV10-1,.
TGTGCCAGCAGCTTAGCGGGGTCGGGGTCTGAAGGCTACACCTTC,CASSLAGSGSEGYTF,.,15,TRBJ1-2,TRBV7-2,.
TGCGCCAGCAGCCCGCACAGAGGGGGTGGGGCCCGATCAACCTACGAGCAGTACTTC,CASSPHRGGGARSTYEQYF,.,19,TRBJ2-7,TRBV4-1,.
TGTGCCAGCAGCCAAGTGGGCAGCAGGGAAAGAAACACCATATATTTT,CASSQVGSRERNTIYF,.,16,TRBJ1-3,TRBV4-2,.
TGTGCCAGCAGTTACTCGGCAGGTCGGGAAAAACTGTTTTTT,CASSYSAGREKLFF,.,14,TRBJ1-4,TRBV6-5,.
TGTGCCTGTACGACGGGGGGCTTAAATTCACCCCTCCACTTT,CACTTGGLNSPLHF,.,14,TRBJ1-6,TRBV30,.
TGTGCCAGCAGCCTTCTTTCCGGGATGGCCTACAATGAGCAGTTCTTC,CASSLLSGMAYNEQFF,.,16,TRBJ2-1,TRBV13,.
TGTGCCAGCAGCCGGGACAGGGGGGGATTGAACACTGAAGCTTTCTTT,CASSRDRGGLNTEAFF,few,16,TRBJ1-1,TRBV5-4,TRBD1
TGTGCCAGCTCACCGTGGACTAGCGGGACAGATACGCAGTATTTT,CASSPWTSGTDTQYF,.,15,TRBJ2-3,TRBV18,TRBD2
TGTGCCAGCAGTGCCCTAGGTGGGAGCATTCAGTACTTC,CASSALGGSIQYF,.,13,TRBJ2-4,TRBV25-1,.
TGTGCCAGCAGGGGGACAGGGGGCTACGAGCAGTACTTC,CASRGTGGYEQYF,.,13,TRBJ2-7,TRBV28,TRBD1
TGCGCCAGCAGCCCGGGAGGGTTGACAGGTTCTGGAAACACCATATATTTT,CASSPGGLTGSGNTIYF,.,17,TRBJ1-3,TRBV5-1,.
TGTGCCAGCAGCGACATGGCCCCAACAGAAGCTTTCTTT,CASSDMAPTEAFF,.,13,TRBJ1-1,TRBV4-2,.
TGTGCCAGCAGCTTAGAAGGGACAGCTAACACTGAAGCTTTCTTT,CASSLEGTANTEAFF,.,15,TRBJ1-1,TRBV13,TRBD1
TGTGCCAGCAGCCTAAACCGGGACAGGGTCAATGAGCAGTTCTTC,CASSLNRDRVNEQFF,.,15,TRBJ2-1,TRBV7-3,TRBD1
TGCGCCAGCAGCTTGTATCTCTCGAGACAGGGGAACCCCTACAATGAGCAGTTCTTC,CASSLYLSRQGNPYNEQFF,.,19,TRBJ2-1,TRBV5-1,TRBD1
TGTGCCAGCAGCCGGGACTGGCGTACGTACGAGCAGTACTTC,CASSRDWRTYEQYF,few,14,TRBJ2-7,TRBV2,.
TGTGCCAGCAGCGTTAGACGGGATGAGCAGTTCTTC,CASSVRRDEQFF,.,12,TRBJ2-1,TRBV9,.
TGTGCCAGCAGCCTGGGGGGGGGCGGAGAGACCCAGTACTTC,CASSLGGGGETQYF,.,14,TRBJ2-5,TRBV4-2,.
TGTGCCAGCAGTCGGGACAGGGGAATTTATGGCTACACCTTC,CASSRDRGIYGYTF,.,14,TRBJ1-2,TRBV6-1,TRBD1
TGTGCCAGCAGTACCGGGACAGAGAAACTTGGCTACACCTTC,CASSTGTEKLGYTF,.,14,TRBJ1-2,TRBV7-9,TRBD1
TGTGCCAGCTCACCACCTAGCTCTCCATACAATGAGCAGTTCTTC,CASSPPSSPYNEQFF,.,15,TRBJ2-1,TRBV18,.
TGTGCCAGTAGTATCCTTACCGCGACCGGGACTACTGGAGGGTTTAGTGAGCAGTTCTTC,CASSILTATGTTGGFSEQFF,.,20,TRBJ2-1,TRBV19,TRBD2
TGCGCCAGCAGCTTGATTCGGGACTCCTCTAATAACTCCTACGAGCAGTACTTC,CASSLIRDSSNNSYEQYF,.,18,TRBJ2-7,TRBV5-1,.
TGTGCCAGCTTCTTCTCTGGGGGGAGCTCCTACAATGAGCAGTTCTTC,CASFFSGGSSYNEQFF,.,16,TRBJ2-1,TRBV27,.
TGCAGCGTCGGGGGAGCGACAGCTCCAGATACGCAGTATTTT,CSVGGATAPDTQYF,.,14,TRBJ2-3,TRBV29-1,.
TGCGCCAGCAGCTTTGGGGCCTTGACAGATACGCAGTATTTT,CASSFGALTDTQYF,.,14,TRBJ2-3,TRBV5-1,.
TGTGCCAGCAGTGAAGGGAGGGGGCGCGCCGAGCAGTACTTC,CASSEGRGRAEQYF,.,14,TRBJ2-7,TRBV6-1,.
TGTGCCAGCAGCTCGTTGAGTTCCAACAATGAGCAGTTCTTC,CASSSLSSNNEQFF,once,14,TRBJ2-1,TRBV7-9,.